This entry concerns a single TCR beta chain. The antigen it binds to is not known. Per-base qualities were not stored, and no clone one base away is much larger. These data come from a study of patients and donors after allogeneic stem cell transplantation (dated by TCRdb to the early 2020s). The method was RT-PCR. The sequencer was a NextSeq 550. The public reads were quality trimmed at Q25 with fastp and then assembled into clones with MiXCR by TCRdb, keeping productive beta chains. Rows are unified per CDR3 protein, each entry keeping the most common DNA and genes. This sample comprises approximately 200,000 distinct CDR3 sequences, about 37% of them detected only once. The ten largest clones take up 11% of the sample. The germline V gene yields SGHRS for CDR1 and YFSETQ for CDR2. V is shortened by 3 bases, J by 0 bases, and the region joining them spans 10 bases. The CDR3 measures 16 amino acids from cysteine to phenylalanine. Solely the CDR3 DNA is kept, with 48 bases framed from the first base.

This clonotype was sampled from a human donor who was either an allogeneic HSCT recipient or a stem cell or donor lymphocyte infusion donor (not recorded which). It is not recorded whose cells these are; they may come from a transplant donor. This chain joins TRBV5-1 to TRBJ1-6; TRBD1 is possibly the D segment (5 matching bases). Sequencing was carried out using blood, either unsorted or a sorted T cell fraction (not recorded which). In nucleotide form, the sequence is TGCGCCAGCAGCTACCGACAGAGCTCCTATAATTCACCCCTCCACTTT. The resulting protein is CASSYRQSSYNSPLHF.